What follows is one T cell receptor (beta chain) and its context. Its antigen is unknown. This sample stems from a study of cytomegalovirus exposure and HLA in healthy donors. Study conclusions and caveats: It was 164 TCR beta chains that were listed as cytomegalovirus-associated.

Germline V lookup: CDR1 KGHSH, CDR2 LQKENI. V gave up 3 bases and J gave up 1 base, with 12 bases separating them. CDR3 length: 16 amino acids. Clones were sequenced by immunoSEQ multiplex PCR, and TCRdb holds only the in-frame ones, with some missing. The sample has roughly 75,000 clones, roughly 80% seen once; the top ten hold 3%. The sequencing input was PBMCs. The clonotype was recovered from a man aged 25-40 years in good health and CMV-seronegative. This chain connects TRBV18 to TRBJ2-2, with TRBD1 as a possible D gene (5 bases). The CDR3 loop reads CASSPLFTGNTGELFF. In nucleotides, the CDR3 is TGTGCCAGCTCACCGTTATTTACAGGGAACACCGGGGAGCTGTTTTTT.